This section outlines one TCR beta chain sequence together with its context. This clone's antigen is unknown. No much larger clone is present one base from it, and per-base qualities are unavailable. TCR CDR3 regions were amplified from genomic DNA by multiplex PCR using the deep immunoSEQ assay. Extracted genomic DNA from each cell subset was distributed evenly across all wells of several immunoSEQ 96-well plates, and each plate was treated as a replicate. For sorted subsets, each replicate PCR was loaded with approximately 0.2 ug genomic DNA, equivalent to 30,000 or so T cell genomes. The purified libraries were quantified using a Qubit 3.0 fluorometer, sized with a Bioanalyzer 2100, and then quantified again using the KAPA Library Quantification kit. Every immunoSEQ 96-well plate was sequenced on a separate single-read 150-cycle Illumina NextSeq 550 flow cell. Per the original workflow: Because the immunoSEQ output included only junctional sequences and no quality scores, the filtering could not be the same as the filtering used for full-length reads. Sequences were annotated with PyIR, a Python wrapper for IgBLAST v1.9, using IMGT germline references to assign V/J genes and CDR3. Reads with weak V/J assignments (E-value above 1e-6), missing CDR3, stop codons, out-of-frame junctions, or ambiguous translated residues were removed. V3J clonotypes were defined by identical inferred V gene, J gene, and CDR3 amino acid sequence. The percentage overlap between two repertoires was calculated by dividing the number of shared unique clonotypes by the size of the smaller repertoire. Three approaches were used to assess repertoire richness: RTK rarefaction, the Chao1 estimator, and Recon v2.1 estimates of unobserved clonotypes. For all TCRbeta clonotypes obtained by the gDNA method from four donors, generation probabilities were computed with OLGA. TCRdb carries this immuneACCESS record with in-frame sequences only. Its versions omit some clonotypes, under half of them owing to an unresolved V gene in the studies checked, with the rest unexplained. D and trimming come from the DNA, and the V and J calls and clone size come from that table. Here the sample has 700,000 to 950,000 clones; 90% to 98% occur a single time. The ten largest make up under 0.25% of the sample.

The CDR3 contains 12 residues, cysteine and phenylalanine counted. Only the CDR3 part of the read is kept: 36 bases, read in frame from the first base. The germline V gene (reference sequence) sets CDR1 to MNHEY and CDR2 to SMNVEV. V sheds 3 bases and J sheds 6 bases, leaving 9 bases between their ends. This record belongs to a study of shared clonotypes between healthy human individuals (dated by TCRdb to the early 2020s). Turning to the overall study: The cohort comprised a couple of women and three men aged 18 to 49 years. For each donor, three plates each were used for CD4 naive and CD4 memory, two plates were used for CD8 naive, and one plate was used for CD8 memory. To estimate repertoire size and how much clonotype sharing occurs between individuals, the study deeply sequenced the blood TCR repertoires of five healthy adults. Different laboratories and diverse techniques were used to prepare libraries and sequence TCR repertoires, to increase sequencing depth and limit assay-specific biases. Leukapheresis yielded between about 0.9 and 9 billion PBMCs per donor. Results the study describes overall, beyond this receptor: Because the study included only a small number of donors, the genetic and exposure-history diversity represented was limited. Sampling was restricted to blood, and TCR repertoires in tissues likely differ from the TCR repertoires found in blood. Even with the large sequencing depth, rarefaction of the sorted-subset datasets indicated that sequencing was incomplete. Sharing across a handful of donors was observed for roughly 5.4% of naive CD4, 3% to 3.5% of naive CD8, about 2.3% of memory CD4, and less than 0.45% of memory CD8 clonotypes. Higher generation probabilities were observed for clonotypes shared by all four sorted-subset donors than for non-shared clonotypes. Pairwise subsampling led to the expectation that sequencing depth would affect the degree of clonotype sharing among donors. Naive subsets generally had larger estimated clonotype richness than memory subsets did.

CD8 naive samples were CD45RO-negative cells positively selected for CCR7, giving a CD45RA+CCR7+ population that excluded TemRA cells. The donors were healthy, HIV-negative adults with no recently reported acute infections or vaccinations. Every donor was a Caucasian adult residing in Nashville, Tennessee, USA. Blood was obtained by leukapheresis, after which PBMCs were separated by Ficoll-Histopaque density gradient centrifugation and cryopreserved in liquid nitrogen vapor phase. Analytical flow cytometry was used to check the purity and quantity of every magnetically sorted T cell population. From each sorted fraction, genomic DNA was isolated and quantified by UV absorbance on a Nanodrop 2000c.

The receptor was isolated from a man aged 25 to 40 in good health. Recombination linked TRBV27 to TRBJ2-7; the D gene is perhaps TRBD2, on 6 matching bases. The sample was naive CD8+ T cells sorted from blood. Sample cell subset or site, as interpreted from the label and publication: CD45RA+CCR7+. For the CDR3, the sequence is CASSFAGLEQYF. Read as DNA, the sequence is TGTGCCAGCAGTTTTGCGGGACTCGAGCAGTACTTC.